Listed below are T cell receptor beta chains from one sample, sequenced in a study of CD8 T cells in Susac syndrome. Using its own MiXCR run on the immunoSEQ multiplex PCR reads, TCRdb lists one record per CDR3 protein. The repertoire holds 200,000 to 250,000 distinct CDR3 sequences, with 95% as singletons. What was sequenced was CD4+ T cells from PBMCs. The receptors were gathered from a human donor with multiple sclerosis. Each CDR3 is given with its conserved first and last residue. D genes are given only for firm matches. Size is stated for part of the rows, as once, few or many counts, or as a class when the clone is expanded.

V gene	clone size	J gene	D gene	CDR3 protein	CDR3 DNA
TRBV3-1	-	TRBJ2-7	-	CASSPALAGRSYEQYF	TGTGCCAGCAGCCCAGCACTGGCGGGGCGCTCCTACGAGCAGTACTTC
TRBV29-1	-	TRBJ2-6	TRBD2	CSVAGGDPTSGANVLTF	TGCAGCGTTGCCGGGGGGGATCCTACCTCTGGGGCCAACGTCCTGACTTTC
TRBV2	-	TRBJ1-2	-	CASSEVGVGGYTF	TGTGCCAGCAGTGAAGTAGGGGTGGGCGGCTACACCTTC
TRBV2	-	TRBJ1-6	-	CASSEALGGQPRSPLHF	TGTGCCAGCAGTGAAGCGCTTGGGGGACAACCGCGTTCACCCCTCCACTTT
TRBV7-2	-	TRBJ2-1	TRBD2	CASSLVPLYGGGAVEQFF	TGTGCCAGCAGCTTAGTACCCCTGTACGGCGGGGGGGCGGTTGAGCAGTTCTTC
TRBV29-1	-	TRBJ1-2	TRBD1	CSVPDRGIYGYTF	TGCAGCGTTCCCGACAGGGGAATCTATGGCTACACCTTC
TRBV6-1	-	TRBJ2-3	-	CASSEREGARDTDTQYF	TGTGCCAGCAGTGAAAGGGAGGGGGCCCGAGACACAGATACGCAGTATTTT
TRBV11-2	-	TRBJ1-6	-	CASSLTDSPLHF	TGTGCCAGCAGCCTGACAGATTCACCCCTCCACTTT
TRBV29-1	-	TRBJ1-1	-	CSAWGLDISYTEAFF	TGCAGCGCCTGGGGTTTGGACATTTCGTATACTGAAGCTTTCTTT
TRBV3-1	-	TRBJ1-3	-	CASSGGIKSGNTIYF	TGTGCCAGCAGCGGAGGAATTAAGTCTGGAAACACCATATATTTT
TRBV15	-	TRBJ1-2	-	CATSRDQTGGYGYTF	TGTGCCACCAGCAGAGATCAAACGGGCGGCTATGGCTACACCTTC
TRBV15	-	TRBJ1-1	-	CATSPSRGAVNTEAFF	TGTGCCACCAGCCCATCTCGTGGAGCCGTTAACACTGAAGCTTTCTTT
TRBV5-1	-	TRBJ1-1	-	CASSLGLGQLEAFF	TGCGCCAGCAGCTTGGGTCTGGGGCAGCTTGAAGCTTTCTTT
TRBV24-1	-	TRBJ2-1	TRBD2	CATSDRSGGAKNEQFF	TGTGCCACCAGTGACCGGAGCGGGGGGGCCAAGAATGAGCAGTTCTTC
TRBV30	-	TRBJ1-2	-	CAWSYSLENYGYTF	TGTGCCTGGAGTTATTCTTTGGAAAACTATGGCTACACCTTC
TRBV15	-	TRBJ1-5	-	CATSRDLHPPQHF	TGTGCCACCAGCAGAGATCTACATCCACCCCAGCATTTT
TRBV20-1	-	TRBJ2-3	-	CSVGSNWQTSTDTQYF	TGCAGTGTTGGCAGTAACTGGCAGACTAGCACAGATACGCAGTATTTT
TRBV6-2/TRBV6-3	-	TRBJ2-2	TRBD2	CASTPPPGGPGTGELFF	TGTGCCAGCACCCCCCCGCCGGGGGGGCCTGGGACCGGGGAGCTGTTTTTT
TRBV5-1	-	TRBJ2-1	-	CASSTASVLGDEQFF	TGCGCCAGCAGCACGGCCTCCGTACTGGGCGATGAGCAGTTCTTC
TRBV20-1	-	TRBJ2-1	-	CSARRRNNEQFF	TGCAGTGCCCGACGCCGGAACAATGAGCAGTTCTTC
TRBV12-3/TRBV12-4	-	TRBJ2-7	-	CASSPGQNEQYF	TGTGCCAGCAGTCCAGGACAGAACGAGCAGTACTTC
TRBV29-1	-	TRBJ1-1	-	CSVAQSKNTEAFF	TGCAGCGTGGCGCAGTCGAAGAACACTGAAGCTTTCTTT
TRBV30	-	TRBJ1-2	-	CAGRQRRWYTF	TGTGCCGGGCGGCAGAGGCGGTGGTACACCTTC
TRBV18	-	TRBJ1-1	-	CASSLRGGMSRDTEAFF	TGTGCCAGCTCACTCCGTGGAGGAATGTCGCGGGACACTGAAGCTTTCTTT
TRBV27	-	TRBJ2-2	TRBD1	CATKQGANTGELFF	TGTGCCACCAAACAGGGGGCGAACACCGGGGAGCTGTTTTTT
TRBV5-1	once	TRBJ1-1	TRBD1	CASSKGQANTEAFF	TGCGCCAGCAGCAAGGGACAGGCGAACACTGAAGCTTTCTTT
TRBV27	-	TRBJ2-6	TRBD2	CASSPGLAGSSGANVLTF	TGTGCCAGCAGCCCCGGACTAGCGGGGAGCTCTGGGGCCAACGTCCTGACTTTC
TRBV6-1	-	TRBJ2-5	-	CASSDRETQYF	TGTGCCAGCAGTGATCGAGAGACCCAGTACTTC
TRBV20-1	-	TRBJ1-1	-	CSARDRSTPNTEAFF	TGCAGTGCTAGAGATAGGTCCACACCGAACACTGAAGCTTTCTTT
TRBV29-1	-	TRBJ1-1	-	CSVEEGGRVFF	TGCAGCGTTGAAGAGGGGGGCAGGGTTTTCTTT
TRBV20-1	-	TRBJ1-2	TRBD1	CSASRQGQGARDGYTF	TGCAGTGCTTCCCGGCAAGGACAGGGGGCTAGGGATGGCTACACCTTC
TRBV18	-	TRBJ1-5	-	CASSPGIPGQPQHF	TGTGCCAGCTCACCAGGAATTCCCGGTCAGCCCCAGCATTTT
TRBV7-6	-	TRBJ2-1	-	CASSRGRRRSTYNEQFF	TGTGCCAGCAGCCGGGGGCGGCGGCGGAGTACCTACAATGAGCAGTTCTTC
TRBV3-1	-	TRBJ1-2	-	CASSQVSGKGYGYTF	TGTGCCAGCAGCCAAGTCTCCGGGAAAGGTTATGGCTACACCTTC
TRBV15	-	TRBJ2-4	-	CATRRDLVGNIQYF	TGTGCCACCCGGCGGGACCTCGTAGGAAACATTCAGTACTTC
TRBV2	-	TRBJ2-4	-	CASRTGGQRQYF	TGTGCCAGCAGGACCGGGGGACAGCGACAGTACTTC
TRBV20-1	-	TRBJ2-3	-	CSARDLRVTDTQYF	TGCAGTGCTAGAGATCTAAGGGTGACAGATACGCAGTATTTT
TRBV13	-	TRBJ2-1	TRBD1	CASHSRGPTSYNEQFF	TGTGCCAGCCACAGCAGGGGGCCGACCTCCTACAATGAGCAGTTCTTC
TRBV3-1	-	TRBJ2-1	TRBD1	CASSPTGVYEQFF	TGTGCCAGCAGTCCGACAGGGGTCTATGAGCAGTTCTTC
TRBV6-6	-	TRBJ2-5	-	CASSYRRQGGETQYF	TGTGCCAGCAGTTACCGAAGACAGGGAGGGGAGACCCAGTACTTC